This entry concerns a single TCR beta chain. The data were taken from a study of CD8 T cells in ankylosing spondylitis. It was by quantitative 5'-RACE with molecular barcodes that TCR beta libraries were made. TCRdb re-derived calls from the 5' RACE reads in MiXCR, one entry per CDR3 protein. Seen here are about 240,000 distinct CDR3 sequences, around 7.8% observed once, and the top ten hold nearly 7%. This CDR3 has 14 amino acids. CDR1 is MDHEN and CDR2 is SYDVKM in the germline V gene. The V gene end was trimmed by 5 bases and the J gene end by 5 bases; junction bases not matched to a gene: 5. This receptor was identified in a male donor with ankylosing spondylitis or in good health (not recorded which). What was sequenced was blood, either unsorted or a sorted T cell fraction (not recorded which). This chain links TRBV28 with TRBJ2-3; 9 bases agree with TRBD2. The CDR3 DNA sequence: TGTGCCAGCAGTCCGCGGACTAGCGAAGATACGCAGTATTTT. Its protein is CASSPRTSEDTQYF.